Each of the 15 T cell receptor beta chains below was sequenced from the same sample in a study of blood T cell repertoires in COVID-19. Assay: immunoSEQ multiplex PCR; the TCRdb copy retains only in-frame clones and omits some. Among around 160,000 clones, about 85% were seen once, and the ten largest hold over 0.85%. Sequenced sample: peripheral blood. Receptors originate from a man younger than 35 with acute or convalescent COVID-19.

The CDR3 DNA reads as TGTGCCAGCAGCTTAGTTCGCTACCCCTCCTACGAGCAGTACTTC. This encodes CASSLVRYPSYEQYF. The V and J genes are TRBV7-9 and TRBJ2-7, with D uncertain. V shed 1 base and J shed 0 bases, with 10 bases lying between them. This CDR3 has 15 amino acids. Germline V CDR1 and CDR2: SEHNR, FQNEAQ (reference sequence).

The sample holds a few counts of this clone. The rearrangement uses TRBV5-4 and TRBJ1-2; D unresolved. There are 15 residues in the CDR3. The germline gives CDR1 SGHNT, CDR2 YYREEE (reference sequence). V shed 0 bases and J shed 4 bases, with 13 bases lying between them. CDR3 coding DNA: TGTGCCAGCAGCTTGGGGACTGACACAGTCTATGGCTACACCTTC. The encoded protein is CASSLGTDTVYGYTF.

V gene TRBV28 combines with J gene TRBJ1-1, with a possible D match to TRBD1 (5 bases). Trimming stripped 5 bases from V and 6 bases from J, with 10 bases between. The germline gives CDR1 MDHEN, CDR2 SYDVKM. The CDR3 runs 12 residues. CDR3 in amino acids: CASSQQDPEAFF. DNA for the CDR3: TGTGCCAGCAGTCAACAGGACCCTGAAGCTTTCTTT.

This clone was seen a single time. The chain carries TRBV18 and TRBJ1-1; 7 bases fit TRBD1. This CDR3 region has 15 residues. Germline assignment: CDR1 KGHSH and CDR2 LQKENI. J was trimmed by 1 base and V by 8 bases; bases with no gene match: 10. The CDR3 nucleotides are TGTGCCAGCGAACCCAGGGGGAAGCCGAACACTGAAGCTTTCTTT. Its protein is CASEPRGKPNTEAFF. The whole variable domain, filled in from reference TRBV18 and TRBJ1-1, reads NAGVMQNPRHLVRRRGQEARLRCSPMKGHSHVYWYRQLPEEGLKFMVYLQKENIIDESGMPKERFSAEFPKEGPSILRIQQVVRGDSAAYFCASEPRGKPNTEAFFGQGTRLTVV.

V usage is TRBV5-1 and J usage is TRBJ1-4; no clear D. Trimming took off 5 bases at V and 8 bases at J, with 16 bases between the two ends. The CDR3 runs to 14 residues. CDR1 and CDR2 from the germline V gene are SGHRS and YFSETQ. The CDR3 loop is CASRRREQREKLFF. DNA of the CDR3: TGCGCCAGCAGACGCCGGGAACAACGGGAAAAACTGTTTTTT.

CDR3: CASSFWTGAIGNTIYF. Here the CDR3 DNA reads TGTGCCAGCAGCTTCTGGACAGGGGCTATTGGAAACACCATATATTTT. The rearrangement links TRBV7-9 to TRBJ1-3; 9 bases agree with TRBD1. Trimming at V came to 3 bases and at J to 3 bases, leaving 6 bases not matched to a gene. CDR3 length: 16 residues. Germline V gene lookup returns CDR1 SEHNR and CDR2 FQNEAQ (reference sequence).

This chain connects TRBV19 to TRBJ2-5; 12 bases are a match to TRBD2. V trimming: 1 base; J trimming: 4 bases; junction bases outside the gene matches: 1. Germline loops: CDR1 LNHDA, CDR2 SQIVND (reference sequence). CDR3 size: 15 residues. CDR3 nucleotides: TGTGCCAGTAGTATAGTGGGACTAGCGGGAGAGACCCAGTACTTC. This sequence encodes CASSIVGLAGETQYF.

The chain couples TRBV18 to TRBJ1-5; 8 bases fit TRBD1. Germline V gene data show CDR1 as KGHSH and CDR2 as LQKENI. With V trimmed by 3 bases and J by 5 bases, 6 bases remained unmatched. This CDR3 has 15 residues. CDR3 protein: CASSPRQGADQPQHF. The DNA of the CDR3 is TGTGCCAGCTCACCGCGGCAGGGGGCTGATCAGCCCCAGCATTTT.

Concerning this clone itself: Other DNA sequences of this sample code for an identical CDR3. The chain employs TRBV7-9 and TRBJ2-7; TRBD2 matches 15 bases. This CDR3 region has 17 residues. Germline V gene lookup returns CDR1 SEHNR and CDR2 FQNEAQ (reference sequence). The DNA of the CDR3 is TGCGCCAGCAGCTCGGGACTAGCGGGGGGTGCCACCTACGAGCAGTACGTC. Protein: CASSSGLAGGATYEQYV.

The genes are TRBV4-1 and TRBJ2-5, with D possibly matching TRBD2 (5 bases). The germline gives CDR1 MGHRA, CDR2 YSYEKL. Trimming shortened V by 1 base and J by 1 base, and 10 bases separated the two germline ends. The CDR3 is 15 amino acids. CDR3 nucleotide sequence: TGCGCCAGCAGCCAAGTTCACCTAGCCCAAGAGACCCAGTACTTC. Translating gives CASSQVHLAQETQYF.

The chain uses TRBV6-5 and TRBJ2-1; D is perhaps TRBD1 (6 bases). The CDR3 spans 14 residues. CDR1 MNHEY and CDR2 SVGAGI come from the germline V gene. The V and J ends lost 6 bases and 4 bases respectively, with 13 bases between them. The CDR3 region has the DNA TGTGCCAGCAGGCCAATTGGACAGTACAATGAGCAGTTCTTC. Protein product: CASRPIGQYNEQFF.

This clone has a handful of counts. This sequence joins TRBV21-1 and TRBJ2-7; TRBD2 reflects the table's D call only, with no check against the DNA. TRBV21-1 is shown as a pseudogene. CDR3 length: 17 amino acids. The CDR3, as DNA: TGTGCCAGCAGCAAAGATGGTATCGGAGGAAAACCCTACGAGCAGTACGTC. The encoded protein is CASSKDGIGGKPYEQYV.

The chain joins TRBV19 to TRBJ2-3; 7 nucleotides line up with TRBD2. With 3 bases clipped from V and 0 bases from J, the junction kept 6 bases outside the gene matches. The CDR3 loop spans 16 amino acids. Germline CDR1 LNHDA, CDR2 SQIVND (reference sequence). The CDR3 DNA is TGTGCCAGTAGTATTCGACTAGCCCGTAGCACAGATACGCAGTATTTT. Residues: CASSIRLARSTDTQYF.

The chain has TRBV4-1 and TRBJ1-1, with D hard to call. This CDR3 comprises 15 residues. Trimming stripped 0 bases from V and 0 bases from J, with 8 bases between. CDR1 MGHRA and CDR2 YSYEKL come from the germline V gene. The CDR3 coding sequence is TGCGCCAGCAGCCAAGATGGGCTCATGAACACTGAAGCTTTCTTT. Protein: CASSQDGLMNTEAFF.

With regard to this clone: The identical CDR3 is also encoded by other nucleotide sequences in the sample. This chain uses TRBV19 with TRBJ1-1, with 7 bases that match TRBD1. Germline assignment: CDR1 LNHDA and CDR2 SQIVND (reference sequence). This CDR3 contains 12 residues. V trimming: 8 bases; J trimming: 2 bases; junction bases outside the gene matches: 2. For the CDR3, the DNA is TGTGCCAGTCGGGACAGAAACACTGAAGCTTTCTTT. Translated, it gives CASRDRNTEAFF.